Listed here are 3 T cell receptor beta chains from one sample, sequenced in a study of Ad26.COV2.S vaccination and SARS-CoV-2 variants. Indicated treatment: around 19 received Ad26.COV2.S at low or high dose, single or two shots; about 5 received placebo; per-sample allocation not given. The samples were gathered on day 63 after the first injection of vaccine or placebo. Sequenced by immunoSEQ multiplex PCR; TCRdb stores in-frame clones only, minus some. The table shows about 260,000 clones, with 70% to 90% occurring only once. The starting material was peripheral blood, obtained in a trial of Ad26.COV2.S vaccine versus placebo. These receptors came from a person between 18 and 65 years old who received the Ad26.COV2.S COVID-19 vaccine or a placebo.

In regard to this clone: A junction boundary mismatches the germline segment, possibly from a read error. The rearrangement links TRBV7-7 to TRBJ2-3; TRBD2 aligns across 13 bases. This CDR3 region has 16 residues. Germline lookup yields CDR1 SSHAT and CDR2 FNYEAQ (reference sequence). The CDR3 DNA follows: TGTGCTAGCAGCCCGGGACTAGCGGGGAGCACAGATACGCAGTATTTT. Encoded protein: CASSPGLAGSTDTQYF.

As DNA, the CDR3 is TGTGCCAGCTCACGAAGTGCCCCCGAGGTCTTTAACTATGGCTACACCTTC. Amino acid sequence: CASSRSAPEVFNYGYTF. The genes are TRBV18 and TRBJ1-2; D unclear. Trimming stripped 4 bases from V and 1 base from J, with 19 bases between. This CDR3 comprises 17 residues. Germline CDR1 is KGHSH and CDR2 is LQKENI.

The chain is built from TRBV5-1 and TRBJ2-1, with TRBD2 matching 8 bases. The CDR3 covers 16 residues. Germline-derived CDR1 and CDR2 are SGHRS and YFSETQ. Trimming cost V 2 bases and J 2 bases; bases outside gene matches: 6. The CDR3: CASSFRTGGPYNEQFF. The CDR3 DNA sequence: TGCGCCAGCAGCTTTCGAACGGGAGGGCCCTACAATGAGCAGTTCTTC.